This TCR beta chain was identified during a study of blood T cell repertoires in COVID-19. Sequenced by immunoSEQ multiplex PCR; TCRdb stores in-frame clones only, minus some. The sample yields 190,000 or so clones, around 80% seen once. Sequenced material: peripheral blood. The receptor comes from an elderly woman with COVID-19, enrolled during active disease.

CDR3 nucleotide sequence: TGTGCCAGCAGCCAAGTTCATGCGGGAGGGTCCTACGAGCAGTACTTC. Translating gives CASSQVHAGGSYEQYF. V usage is TRBV3-1 (or the pseudogene TRBV3-2) and J usage is TRBJ2-7; 9 positions agree with TRBD2. The CDR3 is made up of 16 amino acids. Per the germline V gene, CDR1 is LGHDT and CDR2 is YNNKEL (reference sequence). V was pared by 1 base and J by 1 base, with 5 bases of the junction left unmatched.